Following are 7 T cell receptor beta chains from one sample sequenced in a study of T cell responses to AZD1222 COVID-19 vaccine. Profiling relied on immunoSEQ multiplex PCR, and the TCRdb table lists in-frame clones only, not all of them. The table has around 78,000 clones, around 90% seen once. The source material was peripheral blood, sampled on day 0 of MenACWY control vaccination. The source of these receptors is an adult in good health.

The V call is TRBV7-9, the J call TRBJ2-4; possibly TRBD2 for D (6 bases). From germline, CDR1 is SEHNR and CDR2 FQNEAQ (reference sequence). This CDR3 has 16 residues. The V end lost 4 bases, the J end lost 3 bases, and 16 bases lay between the germline ends. This chain's CDR3 is CASSSGTARGKNIQYF. Written as DNA, the CDR3 is TGTGCCAGCAGCTCCGGGACTGCGAGGGGCAAAAACATTCAGTACTTC.

This chain joins TRBV6-1 and TRBJ2-7, with TRBD2 as a possible D gene (5 bases). Trimming took 5 bases from V and 7 from J, leaving 12 bases between them. The germline gives CDR1 MNHNS, CDR2 SASEGT. This CDR3 contains 12 residues. This CDR3 reads CASSSSDWEQYF. CDR3 bases: TGTGCCAGCAGTTCCTCGGACTGGGAGCAGTACTTC.

The chain uses TRBV6-5 and TRBJ1-1, with D unclear. The CDR3 has 12 amino acids. Germline V CDR1 and CDR2: MNHEY, SVGAGI. Trimming stripped 7 bases from V and 4 bases from J, with 10 bases between. DNA of the CDR3: TGTGCCAGCAAGCGGGAGCCCACTGAAGCTTTCTTT. Protein sequence: CASKREPTEAFF.

The V gene is TRBV24-1, the J gene TRBJ2-7; D uncertain. CDR3 length: 15 amino acids. Germline assignment: CDR1 KGHDR and CDR2 SFDVKD. V was trimmed by 4 bases and J by 0 bases, leaving 12 bases between them. The CDR3 loop is CATSDSRRSSYEQYF. In DNA form, the CDR3 reads TGTGCCACCAGTGACAGCCGGCGGAGCTCCTACGAGCAGTACTTC.

The chain couples TRBV9 to TRBJ1-4, with D maybe TRBD1 (6 bases). Germline CDR1 and CDR2: SGDLS and YYNGEE. The V end lost 0 bases, the J end lost 3 bases, and 9 bases lay between the germline ends. CDR3 size: 15 residues. The CDR3 DNA reads as TGTGCCAGCAGCGTAGTAGGACAGCCTAATGAAAAACTGTTTTTT. Protein: CASSVVGQPNEKLFF.

V gene TRBV6-5 combines with J gene TRBJ1-1; the D gene is possibly TRBD1 (5 bases). Germline V gene sequence: CDR1 MNHEY, CDR2 SVGAGI. The CDR3 consists of 15 residues. Between the trimmed V and J ends, which lost 0 bases and 5 bases, there was a span of 13 bases. This chain's CDR3 is CASSYSLGGMTEAFF. The CDR3 bases are TGTGCCAGCAGTTACTCCCTCGGGGGTATGACTGAAGCTTTCTTT.

The rearrangement uses TRBV6-2 or TRBV6-3 and TRBJ2-1, with 9 bases that match TRBD2. Trimming took 0 bases from V and 12 from J; bases not matched to a gene: 0. Germline V gene data show CDR1 as MNHEY and CDR2 as SVGEGT. The CDR3 consists of 12 residues. The CDR3, as DNA: TGTGCCAGCAGTTACTCTAGCGGGGGGCAGTTCTTC. It specifies CASSYSSGGQFF.